Listed below are T cell receptor beta chains from one sample, sequenced in a study of regulatory T cells in long-lasting Graves disease. TCRdb re-called the multiplex PCR reads with MiXCR, one entry per CDR3 protein. The sample carries about 540,000 distinct CDR3 sequences, roughly 13% recorded once. A further study also used this sample, focusing on T cells in Graves' hyperthyroidism and ophthalmopathy.

Sequenced material: peripheral blood mononuclear cells (PBMCs), taken at new diagnosis, from a patient treated with antithyroid drugs. These receptors all come from a man aged 25-40 years with Graves disease. The CDR3 runs from the conserved cysteine through the conserved F or W. D genes are given only for firm matches. Only some rows state a clone size, as once, few, many or a class for expanded clones.

j_gene	abundance	d_gene	v_gene	CDR3aa	CDR3nt
TRBJ1-1	many	-	TRBV5-8	CASSLSGAMNTEAFF	TGTGCCAGCAGCTTGTCTGGGGCAATGAACACTGAAGCTTTCTTT
TRBJ1-4	-	-	TRBV6-9	CASSYGRSNEKLFF	TGTGCCAGCAGTTACGGGCGGTCTAATGAAAAACTGTTTTTT
TRBJ2-1	many	TRBD2	TRBV5-1	CASSGLAGVNEQFF	TGCGCCAGCAGCGGGCTAGCGGGAGTAAATGAGCAGTTCTTC
TRBJ2-5	-	-	TRBV24-1	CATSDSGRQETQYF	TGTGCCACCAGTGATTCTGGGAGGCAAGAGACCCAGTACTTC
TRBJ2-7	-	-	TRBV2	CASSESRVHATTEQYF	TGTGCCAGCAGTGAAAGTAGGGTACACGCCACAACCGAGCAGTACTTC
TRBJ2-3	-	-	TRBV3-1	CASNQGVATDTQYF	TGTGCCAGCAACCAAGGAGTAGCTACAGATACGCAGTATTTT
TRBJ2-7	-	-	TRBV27	CASSLDSTFSYEQYF	TGTGCCAGCAGTTTAGACTCGACGTTCTCCTACGAGCAGTACTTC
TRBJ2-7	many	-	TRBV7-2	CASSLGGPGHHEQYF	TGTGCCAGCAGCTTAGGGGGCCCCGGCCACCACGAGCAGTACTTC
TRBJ1-2	-	-	TRBV27	CASSLLGTYGYTF	TGTGCCAGCAGTTTATTGGGTACCTATGGCTACACCTTC
TRBJ2-2	few	-	TRBV5-6	CASSLDSSNTGELFF	TGTGCCAGCAGCTTGGACAGTTCGAACACCGGGGAGCTGTTTTTT
TRBJ1-2	many	-	TRBV29-1	CSAPDGANYGYTF	TGCAGCGCCCCGGACGGAGCTAACTATGGCTACACCTTC
TRBJ1-2	many	-	TRBV29-1	CSVANREEYGYTF	TGCAGCGTTGCGAACAGGGAGGAGTATGGCTACACCTTC
TRBJ2-7	many	TRBD2	TRBV10-1	CASSDETSGKQYF	TGCGCCAGCAGTGACGAGACTAGCGGAAAGCAGTACTTC
TRBJ2-2	few	TRBD2	TRBV20-1	CSARISGSSGELFF	TGCAGTGCTAGAATTAGCGGGAGTTCGGGGGAGCTGTTTTTT
TRBJ1-2	many	-	TRBV6-1	CASSGPSWYGYTF	TGTGCCAGCAGTGGACCATCTTGGTATGGCTACACCTTC
TRBJ2-5	few	-	TRBV28	CASSRAETLGGETQYF	TGTGCCAGCAGTCGGGCAGAAACCCTAGGGGGGGAGACCCAGTACTTC
TRBJ2-5	many	TRBD2	TRBV29-1	CSALAGGLWETQYF	TGCAGCGCACTAGCGGGAGGTCTTTGGGAGACCCAGTACTTC
TRBJ2-5	many	-	TRBV24-1	CATIDAQETQYF	TGTGCCACCATCGATGCCCAAGAGACCCAGTACTTC
TRBJ2-3	many	TRBD2	TRBV18	CASSRLADTDTQYF	TGTGCCAGCTCACGACTAGCGGACACAGATACGCAGTATTTT
TRBJ2-1	many	TRBD2	TRBV6-2/TRBV6-3	CASSDGSGRANEQFF	TGTGCCAGCAGCGATGGTAGCGGGAGGGCCAATGAGCAGTTCTTC
TRBJ2-1	few	-	TRBV18	CASSSRRGGSYNEQFF	TGTGCCAGCTCATCACGGAGGGGCGGGTCCTACAATGAGCAGTTCTTC
TRBJ1-1	many	TRBD1	TRBV10-3	CAISADRGKAEAFF	TGTGCCATCAGTGCGGACAGGGGAAAGGCTGAAGCTTTCTTT
TRBJ2-2	few	TRBD2	TRBV4-2	CASSQRTGLAGLTGELFF	TGTGCCAGCAGCCAACGGACTGGACTAGCGGGGCTGACCGGGGAGCTGTTTTTT
TRBJ2-3	many	TRBD2	TRBV20-1	CSATGRESTDTQYF	TGCAGTGCCACGGGGCGGGAGAGCACAGATACGCAGTATTTT
TRBJ1-1	many	-	TRBV6-1	CASRATGNTEAFF	TGTGCCAGCAGAGCGACAGGGAACACTGAAGCTTTCTTT
TRBJ2-1	-	-	TRBV3-1	CASSQGDFSEQFF	TGTGCCAGCAGCCAGGGGGACTTTTCTGAGCAGTTCTTC
TRBJ1-2	many	TRBD1	TRBV29-1	CSVRKRDRVEGYTF	TGCAGCGTTAGGAAACGGGACAGGGTCGAAGGCTACACCTTC
TRBJ2-1	many	-	TRBV19	CASAFTSSYNEQFF	TGTGCCAGTGCTTTCACGAGCTCCTACAATGAGCAGTTCTTC
TRBJ1-4	-	TRBD1	TRBV12-3/TRBV12-4	CASSIHRGNNEKLFF	TGTGCCAGCAGTATCCACAGGGGAAATAATGAAAAACTGTTTTTT
TRBJ2-6	-	-	TRBV28	CASISGANVLTF	TGTGCCAGCATTTCTGGGGCCAACGTCCTGACTTTC
TRBJ1-3	-	TRBD1	TRBV20-1	CSARGTGVIGNTIYF	TGCAGTGCTAGGGGGACAGGGGTAATCGGAAACACCATATATTTT
TRBJ2-1	many	TRBD2	TRBV12-3/TRBV12-4	CASTLAGPYNEQFF	TGTGCCAGCACACTAGCGGGGCCCTACAATGAGCAGTTCTTC
TRBJ1-4	few	-	TRBV4-1	CASSQGWTEKLFF	TGCGCCAGCAGCCAAGGGTGGACTGAAAAACTGTTTTTT
TRBJ2-7	many	-	TRBV2	CASRPAAYEQYF	TGTGCCAGCAGGCCCGCTGCCTACGAGCAGTACTTC
TRBJ2-1	many	-	TRBV20-1	CSARDGFRGVQFF	TGCAGTGCTAGAGATGGCTTCCGGGGAGTGCAGTTCTTC
TRBJ2-7	-	TRBD2	TRBV24-1	CASESGSLGEQYF	TGTGCCTCTGAGAGCGGGAGCCTAGGGGAGCAGTACTTC
TRBJ1-2	many	-	TRBV6-1	CASSQNRITNYGYTF	TGTGCCAGCAGTCAAAACAGGATCACGAACTATGGCTACACCTTC
TRBJ2-4	many	TRBD1	TRBV20-1	CSVLTGVANIQYF	TGCAGTGTCCTGACAGGGGTGGCAAACATTCAGTACTTC
TRBJ2-1	many	TRBD2	TRBV7-9	CASSLMAGGRDEQFF	TGTGCCAGCAGCTTAATGGCGGGAGGCCGCGATGAGCAGTTCTTC
TRBJ1-2	many	-	TRBV24-1	CATSDSVLGYGYTF	TGTGCCACCAGTGATTCAGTCCTTGGCTATGGCTACACCTTC
TRBJ2-2	few	TRBD2	TRBV5-1	CASSLSVSGRSGTGELFF	TGCGCCAGCAGCTTGTCGGTTAGCGGGAGAAGTGGTACCGGGGAGCTGTTTTTT
TRBJ1-1	many	-	TRBV2	CASRPGQNEAFF	TGTGCCAGCAGACCCGGACAGAATGAAGCTTTCTTT
TRBJ1-2	few	-	TRBV18	CASSPQFIVPPNYGYTF	TGTGCCAGCTCACCACAGTTTATAGTTCCGCCTAACTATGGCTACACCTTC
TRBJ2-7	many	-	TRBV2	CASVAGVQRYEQYF	TGTGCCAGCGTGGCTGGGGTACAACGTTACGAGCAGTACTTC
TRBJ2-5	-	TRBD2	TRBV6-1	CASTKSGSSEETQYF	TGTGCCAGCACAAAAAGCGGGAGTAGCGAGGAGACCCAGTACTTC